This note documents a single T cell receptor beta chain sequence. What it recognizes is unknown. Germline V lookup: CDR1 SGDLS, CDR2 YYNGEE. The CDR3 sequence is 15 residues long. V dropped 1 base and J dropped 8; count of bases not matched to a gene: 7. These data are taken from a study of cytomegalovirus exposure and HLA in healthy donors. Study summary: Previous work identified 90 million to 130 million unique TCR beta sequences from around 200 million T cells. Study outcomes and limitations: Indistinguishability led to the exclusion of some V segments, TRBV6-2 and TRBV6-3 included. An assumption of roughly uniform sequencing depth across donors underlay the presence/absence analyses.

PCR employed 60 Vbeta and 13 Jbeta primers. The method was immunoSEQ multiplex PCR; TCRdb's version includes in-frame clones alone and lacks a portion of them. The data contain more than 80,000 clones, roughly four fifths of them singletons. This chain uses TRBV9 with TRBJ2-1, with 9 bases matching TRBD2. Sequenced: PBMCs. The receptor's source is a human donor in good health. CDR3 sequence: CASSVSAGGRDEQFF. Here the CDR3 DNA reads TGTGCCAGCAGCGTATCGGCGGGAGGGAGGGATGAGCAGTTCTTC. Filled out from reference TRBV9 and TRBJ2-1, the complete variable domain reads DSGVTQTPKHLITATGQRVTLRCSPRSGDLSVYWYQQSLDQGLQFLIQYYNGEERAKGNILERFSAQQFPDLHSELNLSSLELGDSALYFCASSVSAGGRDEQFFGPGTRLTVL.